The 32 T cell receptor beta chains presented below share a single source sample, sequenced in a study of blood T cell repertoires in COVID-19. The repertoire was sequenced with immunoSEQ multiplex PCR; TCRdb's copy has only in-frame clones and lacks some. The repertoire consists of approximately 150,000 clones, with roughly 87% occurring once and the leading ten covering about 4.2%. Sequenced sample: peripheral blood. All receptors come from a woman in her fifties or sixties with active or convalescent COVID-19.

This sequence joins TRBV7-8 and TRBJ2-7; TRBD1 matches at 7 bases. With V trimmed by 6 bases and J by 6 bases, 8 bases remained unmatched. The length of the CDR3 is 13 residues. Per the germline V gene, CDR1 is SGHVS and CDR2 is FQNEAQ. CDR3 amino acids: CASSLNRGAEQYF. Here the CDR3 DNA reads TGTGCCAGCAGTCTTAACAGGGGCGCCGAGCAGTACTTC.

The chain employs TRBV6-5 and TRBJ2-7; TRBD1 aligns across 8 bases. Looked up from germline, CDR1 is MNHEY and CDR2 is SVGAGI. V was pared by 8 bases and J by 3 bases, with 12 bases of the junction left unmatched. This CDR3 contains 15 residues. In DNA, the CDR3 is TGTGCCAGCGCGCAGGGACAGGAGGTGGGCTACGAGCAGTACTTC. Translated: CASAQGQEVGYEQYF.

The V and J genes are TRBV9 and TRBJ1-2; D remains unclear. This CDR3 region has 13 residues. Per the germline V gene, CDR1 is SGDLS and CDR2 is YYNGEE. V lost 3 bases and J lost 0, with 6 bases in between. CDR3 sequence: CASSAGSNYGYTF. The CDR3 DNA reads as TGTGCCAGCAGCGCGGGATCTAACTATGGCTACACCTTC.

J is TRBJ1-3 and V is TRBV5-1; D is unresolved. Trimming cost V 3 bases and J 0 bases, with 4 bases left between them. Germline CDR1 is SGHRS and CDR2 is YFSETQ. This CDR3 comprises 13 residues. The DNA for the CDR3 is TGCGCCAGCAGCTCTTTCTCTGGAAACACCATATATTTT. This sequence encodes CASSSFSGNTIYF.

This clone was observed at least ten times. This sequence joins TRBV5-4 and TRBJ2-7; perhaps TRBD2 as D (5 bases). The V end lost 0 bases, the J end lost 2 bases, and 18 bases lay between the germline ends. Germline V gene sequence: CDR1 SGHNT, CDR2 YYREEE (reference sequence). This CDR3 spans 17 amino acids. DNA for the CDR3: TGTGCCAGCAGCTTGGTCGGCTGGGGAGACCTCCCCTACGAGCAGTACTTC. Translated: CASSLVGWGDLPYEQYF.

The J gene is TRBJ2-1, the V gene TRBV6-5, with 10 bases lining up with TRBD2. The CDR3 totals 15 residues. Germline V gives CDR1 MNHEY, CDR2 SVGAGI. Unmatched junction bases numbered 5, after V lost 3 bases and J lost 6 bases. This CDR3 reads CASSYKLAGFNEQFF. The CDR3 DNA sequence: TGTGCCAGCAGTTATAAACTAGCGGGGTTCAATGAGCAGTTCTTC.

The CDR3 nucleotides read TGTGCCAGCAATAGACAGGGGGCCACTAATGAAAAACTGTTTTTT. This sequence encodes CASNRQGATNEKLFF. V usage is TRBV28 and J usage is TRBJ1-4, with 10 nucleotides matching TRBD1. The CDR3 sequence is 15 residues long. The V segment lost 7 bases and the J segment 2 bases; nucleotides outside the gene matches: 4. The germline gives CDR1 MDHEN, CDR2 SYDVKM.

This clone appeared a single time. The chain employs TRBV10-3 and TRBJ1-1; possible D gene TRBD1, 5 bases. V was trimmed by 7 bases and J by 1 base, leaving 10 bases between them. Germline CDR1 ENHRY, CDR2 SYGVKD. The CDR3 has 13 residues. The CDR3: CAITQEPNTEAFF. The DNA of the CDR3 is TGTGCCATCACACAGGAGCCGAACACTGAAGCTTTCTTT.

This chain's CDR3 is CAIKPDRFGGYTF. The CDR3 coding sequence is TGTGCCATCAAACCAGACAGGTTCGGTGGCTACACCTTC. V usage is TRBV10-3 and J usage is TRBJ1-2; D perhaps matches TRBD1 (6 bases). Germline CDR1 and CDR2: ENHRY and SYGVKD. There are 13 residues in the CDR3. V lost 7 bases and J 7 bases, leaving 16 bases between the germline ends.

The genes are TRBV7-6 and TRBJ2-2; 9 bases are shared with TRBD1. The length of the CDR3 is 18 residues. With 0 bases clipped from V and 3 bases from J, the junction kept 8 bases outside the gene matches. Germline V CDR1 and CDR2: SGHVS, FNYEAQ. CDR3 residues: CASSLAGGRTGDTGELFF. The CDR3 DNA is TGTGCCAGCAGCTTAGCGGGCGGTCGGACAGGGGACACCGGGGAGCTGTTTTTT.

This clone was detected a few times. V usage is TRBV5-1 and J usage is TRBJ2-7; weak D call: TRBD1 (5 bases). The CDR3 extends over 15 amino acids. Per germline, CDR1 SGHRS and CDR2 YFSETQ. The V and J ends lost 3 bases and 2 bases respectively, with 15 bases between them. CDR3 amino acids: CASSSSQDRAYEQYF. The CDR3 bases are TGCGCCAGCAGCTCCTCACAGGATCGGGCCTACGAGCAGTACTTC.

This chain joins TRBV9 and TRBJ1-3, with D perhaps matching TRBD1 (5 bases). Deletions cut 3 bases from V and 3 bases from J, with 13 bases between. Germline CDR1 reads SGDLS; CDR2 reads YYNGEE. The CDR3 runs to 15 residues. This CDR3 reads CASSATQGFGNTIYF. The CDR3 bases are TGTGCCAGCAGCGCGACTCAGGGCTTTGGAAACACCATATATTTT.

The V call is TRBV24-1, the J call TRBJ1-5; D unclear. The CDR3 contains 14 residues. Per the germline V gene, CDR1 is KGHDR and CDR2 is SFDVKD. Trimming took off 6 bases at V and 0 bases at J, with 8 bases between the two ends. In DNA, the CDR3 is TGTGCCACCAGTAGGAGGGATAGCAATCAGCCCCAGCATTTT. Encoded protein: CATSRRDSNQPQHF.

This sequence joins TRBV29-1 and TRBJ1-5; D is perhaps TRBD1 (6 bases). Germline V CDR1 and CDR2: SQVTM, ANQGSEA. This CDR3 spans 12 amino acids. Between the trimmed V and J ends, which lost 6 bases and 4 bases, there was a span of 10 bases. CDR3 residues: CSVGGENQPQHF. CDR3 sequence (DNA): TGCAGCGTAGGGGGAGAGAATCAGCCCCAGCATTTT.

This clone was observed a handful of times. This chain connects TRBV2 to TRBJ2-4; 13 positions agree with TRBD2. This CDR3 has 15 amino acids. The V segment lost 5 bases and the J segment 7 bases; nucleotides outside the gene matches: 5. In germline, CDR1 is SNHLY, CDR2 FYNNEI. The chain's CDR3 is CASSPLAGGLNIQYF. The CDR3 nucleotides read TGTGCCAGCAGTCCACTAGCGGGGGGGCTTAACATTCAGTACTTC.

The chain links TRBV11-2 to TRBJ1-2; D is perhaps TRBD1 (6 bases). This CDR3 has 16 amino acids. The V gene lost 4 bases and the J gene lost 8 bases, with 23 bases spanning the gap. Germline V gene lookup returns CDR1 SGHAT and CDR2 FQNNGV. This CDR3 is CASSSRTVGGRFGYTF. CDR3 sequence (DNA): TGTGCCAGCAGCTCCCGGACAGTGGGCGGCCGATTCGGCTACACCTTC.

The chain combines TRBV5-6 with TRBJ2-7; TRBD1 agrees at 8 bases. Looked up from germline, CDR1 is SGHDT and CDR2 is YYEEEE. The V segment lost 4 bases and the J segment 0 bases; nucleotides outside the gene matches: 6. This CDR3 spans 15 amino acids. CDR3 residues: CASSLTGVGSYEQYF. The CDR3, as DNA: TGTGCCAGCAGCCTGACAGGGGTTGGCTCCTACGAGCAGTACTTC.

This clone is a singleton in its sample. The chain carries TRBV4-3 and TRBJ1-1; tentatively, D is TRBD1 (6 bases). The CDR3 loop spans 14 amino acids. The V end was cut by 3 bases, the J end by 0 bases, with 8 bases between. Germline values: CDR1 LGHNA, CDR2 YSLEER. The CDR3 loop is CASSHGQMNTEAFF. The CDR3 DNA follows: TGCGCCAGCAGCCACGGACAGATGAACACTGAAGCTTTCTTT.

The chain uses TRBV14 and TRBJ1-1, with D possibly being TRBD1 (5 bases). Germline CDR1 reads SGHDN; CDR2 reads FVKESK. V was pared by 0 bases and J by 2 bases, with 7 bases between. This CDR3 region has 14 residues. The CDR3 sequence: CASSQETENTEAFF. In nucleotides, the CDR3 is TGTGCCAGCAGCCAAGAGACAGAAAACACTGAAGCTTTCTTT.

The chain has TRBV2 and TRBJ2-2; maybe TRBD1 (6 bases). Trimming took 6 bases from V and 11 from J, leaving 10 bases between them. The CDR3 runs to 11 residues. Per the germline V gene, CDR1 is SNHLY and CDR2 is FYNNEI. CDR3 in amino acids: CASSRDTELFF. CDR3 in DNA: TGTGCCAGCAGCAGGGACACCGAGCTGTTTTTT.

This chain joins TRBV15 and TRBJ1-2, with TRBD1 identical over 8 bases. The CDR3 length is 18 residues. Trimming took 0 bases from V and 4 from J; bases not matched to a gene: 13. Germline CDR1 and CDR2: LNHNV and YYDKDF (reference sequence). CDR3 DNA sequence: TGTGCCACCAGCAGAGATTGGAAACCCGGACAGGGAGGCTATGGCTACACCTTC. Translation gives CATSRDWKPGQGGYGYTF. Based on the CDR3 plus reference TRBV15 and TRBJ1-2, the full variable domain is DAMVIQNPRYQVTQFGKPVTLSCSQTLNHNVMYWYQQKSSQAPKLLFHYYDKDFNNEADTPDNFQSRRPNTSFCFLDIRSPGLGDTAMYLCATSRDWKPGQGGYGYTFGSGTRLTVV.

This sequence joins TRBV30 and TRBJ2-5, with no clear D. V lost 0 bases to trimming and J lost 1 base, with 3 bases between them. This CDR3 spans 12 amino acids. Germline lookup yields CDR1 GTSNPN and CDR2 SVGIG (reference sequence). In nucleotides, the CDR3 is TGTGCCTGGAGTGTCAGCCAAGAGACCCAGTACTTC. Its translation: CAWSVSQETQYF.

Here the CDR3 DNA reads TGTGCCAGCAGCGACGAGGGAATCTCTGGAAACACCATATATTTT. Its translation: CASSDEGISGNTIYF. The V call is TRBV5-6, the J call TRBJ1-3, with unresolved D. V was cut by 4 bases and J by 0 bases, with 11 bases left in between. From germline, CDR1 is SGHDT and CDR2 YYEEEE. CDR3 length: 15 residues.

The V gene is TRBV4-3, the J gene TRBJ2-7, with D perhaps matching TRBD1 (6 bases). The germline V and J ends were trimmed by 0 bases and 4 bases, with 16 bases remaining between them. Germline V lookup: CDR1 LGHNA, CDR2 YSLEER. The CDR3 is 16 amino acids. CDR3 in amino acids: CASSQDSQGLGYEQYF. The CDR3 bases are TGCGCCAGCAGCCAAGATAGTCAGGGGCTGGGGTACGAGCAGTACTTC.

The chain has TRBV11-2 and TRBJ1-1; D remains ambiguous. The CDR3 is 15 residues long. V was trimmed by 0 bases and J by 0 bases, leaving 8 bases between them. The V gene's germline CDR1 is SGHAT and CDR2 FQNNGV. Written as DNA, the CDR3 is TGTGCCAGCAGCTTAGAAAGACTGGTGAACACTGAAGCTTTCTTT. Translating it yields CASSLERLVNTEAFF.

The V gene is TRBV12-3 or TRBV12-4, the J gene TRBJ2-5; tentatively, D is TRBD1 (6 bases). Trimming stripped 6 bases from V and 4 bases from J, with 9 bases between. The CDR3 covers 12 residues. CDR3 bases: TGTGCCAGCAGCGCCAGGGGAGAGACCCAGTACTTC. Its translation: CASSARGETQYF.

V is TRBV5-8 and J is TRBJ1-2; D is perhaps TRBD1 (5 bases). V shed 4 bases and J shed 7 bases, with 14 bases lying between them. This CDR3 spans 13 amino acids. The germline CDR1 and CDR2 sequences are SGHTS and YDEGEE. The CDR3 region is CASSPGYWGGYTF. CDR3 coding DNA: TGTGCCAGCAGCCCAGGGTACTGGGGTGGCTACACCTTC. Filled out from reference TRBV5-8 and TRBJ1-2, the complete variable domain reads EAGVTQSPTHLIKTRGQQATLRCSPISGHTSVYWYQQALGLGLQFLLWYDEGEERNRGNFPPRFSGRQFPNYSSELNVNALELEDSALYLCASSPGYWGGYTFGSGTRLTVV.

The chain employs TRBV5-5 and TRBJ2-3; 8 nucleotides agree with TRBD1. With V trimmed by 0 bases and J by 2 bases, 2 bases remained unmatched. The V gene's germline CDR1 is SGHKS and CDR2 YYEKEE (reference sequence). The CDR3 sequence is 15 residues long. As DNA, the CDR3 is TGTGCCAGCAGCTTGGACAGGGGGAACACAGATACGCAGTATTTT. Its protein product is CASSLDRGNTDTQYF. Full variable domain (rest looked up from reference TRBV5-5 and TRBJ2-3): DAGVTQSPTHLIKTRGQQVTLRCSPISGHKSVSWYQQVLGQGPQFIFQYYEKEERGRGNFPDRFSARQFPNYSSELNVNALLLGDSALYLCASSLDRGNTDTQYFGPGTRLTVL.

This clone was seen just once. CDR3 region: CASSATGGTSPLHF. In DNA, the CDR3 is TGTGCCAGCAGTGCAACAGGGGGAACTTCACCCCTCCACTTT. The V and J genes are TRBV6-1 and TRBJ1-6; 8 nucleotides align to TRBD1. This CDR3 is 14 amino acids long. Germline V CDR1 and CDR2: MNHNS, SASEGT. The V and J ends lost 4 bases and 9 bases, in that order; junction bases with no gene match: 5.

This chain uses TRBV14 with TRBJ1-3; D may be TRBD1 (5 bases). Trimming left V 4 bases short and J 0 bases short, with 10 bases between. The CDR3 has 15 amino acids. From germline, CDR1 is SGHDN and CDR2 FVKESK. The chain's CDR3 is CASSRDSLSGNTIYF. CDR3 nucleotides: TGTGCCAGCAGCCGGGACTCCCTCTCTGGAAACACCATATATTTT.

This clone came up once. The CDR3 sequence is CASSKDRGLLGQYF. The CDR3, as DNA: TGTGCCAGCAGCAAGGACAGGGGGCTCCTTGGGCAGTACTTC. J is TRBJ2-7 and V is TRBV7-2; 11 nucleotides match TRBD1. Germline CDR1 SGHTA, CDR2 FQGNSA. The V and J ends lost 5 bases and 9 bases, in that order; junction bases with no gene match: 9. CDR3 length equals 14 residues.

The rearrangement links TRBV7-9 to TRBJ1-6; tentatively, D is TRBD1 (6 bases). The CDR3 is 16 amino acids. Germline loops: CDR1 SEHNR, CDR2 FQNEAQ (reference sequence). The V and J ends lost 5 bases and 7 bases respectively, with 18 bases between them. CDR3 bases: TGTGCCAGCAGCAACAGGGATTCAGGGCGAAATTCACCCCTCCACTTT. Its translation is CASSNRDSGRNSPLHF.